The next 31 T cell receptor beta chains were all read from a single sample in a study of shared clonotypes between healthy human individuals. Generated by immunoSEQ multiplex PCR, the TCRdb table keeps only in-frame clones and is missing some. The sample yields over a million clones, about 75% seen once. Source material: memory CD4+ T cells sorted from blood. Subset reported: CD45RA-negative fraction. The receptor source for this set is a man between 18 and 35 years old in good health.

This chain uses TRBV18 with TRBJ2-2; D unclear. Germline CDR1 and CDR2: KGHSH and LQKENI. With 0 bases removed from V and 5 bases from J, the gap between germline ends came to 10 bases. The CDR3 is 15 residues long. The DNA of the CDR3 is TGTGCCAGCTCACCACCTCCGACTCTGACCGGGGAGCTGTTTTTT. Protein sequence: CASSPPPTLTGELFF.

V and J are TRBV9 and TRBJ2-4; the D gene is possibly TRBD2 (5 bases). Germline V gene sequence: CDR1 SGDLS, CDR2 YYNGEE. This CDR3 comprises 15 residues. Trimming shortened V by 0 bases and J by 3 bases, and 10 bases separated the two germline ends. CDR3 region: CASSVDVSDKNIQYF. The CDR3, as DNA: TGTGCCAGCAGCGTAGATGTTAGCGACAAAAACATTCAGTACTTC. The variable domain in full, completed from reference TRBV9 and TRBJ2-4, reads DSGVTQTPKHLITATGQRVTLRCSPRSGDLSVYWYQQSLDQGLQFLIQYYNGEERAKGNILERFSAQQFPDLHSELNLSSLELGDSALYFCASSVDVSDKNIQYFGAGTRLSVL.

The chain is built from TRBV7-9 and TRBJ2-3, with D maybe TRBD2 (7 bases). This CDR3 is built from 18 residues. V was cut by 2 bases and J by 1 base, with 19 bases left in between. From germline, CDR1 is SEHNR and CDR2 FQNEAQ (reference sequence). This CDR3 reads CASSLLGGAGARTDTQYF. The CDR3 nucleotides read TGTGCCAGCAGCTTACTCGGGGGTGCGGGGGCCCGCACAGATACGCAGTATTTT.

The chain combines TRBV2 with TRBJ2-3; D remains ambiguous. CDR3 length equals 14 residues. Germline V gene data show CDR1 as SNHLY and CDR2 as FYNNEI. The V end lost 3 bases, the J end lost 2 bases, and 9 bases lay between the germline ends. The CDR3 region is CASSEFQTTDTQYF. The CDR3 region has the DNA TGTGCCAGCAGTGAGTTTCAGACCACAGATACGCAGTATTTT.

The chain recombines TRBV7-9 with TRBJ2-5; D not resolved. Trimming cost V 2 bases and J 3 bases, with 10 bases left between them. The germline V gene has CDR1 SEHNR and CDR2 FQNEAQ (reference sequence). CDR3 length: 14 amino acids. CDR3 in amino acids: CASSLSRPEETQYF. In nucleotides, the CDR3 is TGTGCCAGCAGCTTATCGCGCCCAGAAGAGACCCAGTACTTC.

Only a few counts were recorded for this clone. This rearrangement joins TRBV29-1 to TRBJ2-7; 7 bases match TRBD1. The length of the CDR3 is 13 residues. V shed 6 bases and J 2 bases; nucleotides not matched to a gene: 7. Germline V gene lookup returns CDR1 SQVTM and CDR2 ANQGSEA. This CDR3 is CSVRGWTAYEQYF. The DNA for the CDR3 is TGCAGCGTCAGGGGGTGGACCGCCTACGAGCAGTACTTC.

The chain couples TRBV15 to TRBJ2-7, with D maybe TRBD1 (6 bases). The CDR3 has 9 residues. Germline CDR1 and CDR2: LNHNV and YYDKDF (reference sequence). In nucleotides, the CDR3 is TGTGTCAAGGGGGAGGAGCAGTACTTC. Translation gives CVKGEEQYF.

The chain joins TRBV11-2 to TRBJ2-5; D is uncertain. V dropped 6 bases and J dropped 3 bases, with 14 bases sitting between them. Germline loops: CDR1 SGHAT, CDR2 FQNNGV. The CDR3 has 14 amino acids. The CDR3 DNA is TGTGCCAGCAGGGTTTCAACTGGGGAAGAGACCCAGTACTTC. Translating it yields CASRVSTGEETQYF. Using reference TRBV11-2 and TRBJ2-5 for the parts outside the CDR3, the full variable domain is EAGVAQSPRYKIIEKRQSVAFWCNPISGHATLYWYQQILGQGPKLLIQFQNNGVVDDSQLPKDRFSAERLKGVDSTLKIQPAKLEDSAVYLCASRVSTGEETQYFGPGTRLLVL.

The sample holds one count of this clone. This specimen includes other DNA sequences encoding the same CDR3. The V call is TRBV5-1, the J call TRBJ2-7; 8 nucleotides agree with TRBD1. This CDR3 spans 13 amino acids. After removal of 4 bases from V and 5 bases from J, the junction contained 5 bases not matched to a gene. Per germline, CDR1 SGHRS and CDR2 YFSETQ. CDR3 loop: CASSRTGYDEQYF. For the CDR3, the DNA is TGCGCCAGCAGCCGGACAGGGTACGACGAGCAGTACTTC.

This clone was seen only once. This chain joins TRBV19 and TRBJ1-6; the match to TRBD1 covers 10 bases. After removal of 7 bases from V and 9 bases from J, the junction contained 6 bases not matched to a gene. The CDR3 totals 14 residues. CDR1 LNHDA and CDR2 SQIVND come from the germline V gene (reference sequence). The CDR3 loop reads CASKARDRGSPLHF. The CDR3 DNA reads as TGTGCCAGTAAGGCGCGGGACAGGGGTTCACCCCTCCACTTT.

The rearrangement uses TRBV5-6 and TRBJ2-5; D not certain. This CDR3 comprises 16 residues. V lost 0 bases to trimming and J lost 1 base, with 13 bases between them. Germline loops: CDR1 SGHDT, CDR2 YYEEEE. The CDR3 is CASSLGAGPLQETQYF. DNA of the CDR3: TGTGCCAGCAGCTTGGGGGCAGGACCTCTCCAAGAGACCCAGTACTTC.

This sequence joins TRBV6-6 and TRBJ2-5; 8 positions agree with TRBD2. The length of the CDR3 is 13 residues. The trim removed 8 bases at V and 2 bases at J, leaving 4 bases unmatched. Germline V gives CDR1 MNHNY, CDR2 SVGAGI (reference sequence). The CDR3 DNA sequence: TGTGCCAGCTCGGGGGGGAGTCAAGAGACCCAGTACTTC. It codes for CASSGGSQETQYF.

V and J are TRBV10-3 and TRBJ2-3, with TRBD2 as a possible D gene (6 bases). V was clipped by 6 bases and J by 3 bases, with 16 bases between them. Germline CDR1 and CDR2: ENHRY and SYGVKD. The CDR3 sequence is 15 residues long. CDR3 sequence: CAISTGVMGTDTQYF. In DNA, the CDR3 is TGTGCCATCAGCACGGGGGTTATGGGAACAGATACGCAGTATTTT.

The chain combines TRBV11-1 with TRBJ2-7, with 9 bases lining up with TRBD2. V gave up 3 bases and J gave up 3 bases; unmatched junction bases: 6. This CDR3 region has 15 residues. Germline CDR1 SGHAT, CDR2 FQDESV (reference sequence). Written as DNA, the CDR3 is TGTGCCAGCAGCTTTAAGCGGGAGGTAAACTACGAGCAGTACTTC. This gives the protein CASSFKREVNYEQYF.

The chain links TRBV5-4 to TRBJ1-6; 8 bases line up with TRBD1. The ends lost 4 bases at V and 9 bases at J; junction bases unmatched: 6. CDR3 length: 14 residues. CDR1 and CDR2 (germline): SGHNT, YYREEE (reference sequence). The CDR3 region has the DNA TGTGCCAGCAGCCCGGACAGGGCTAGTTCACCCCTCCACTTT. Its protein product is CASSPDRASSPLHF.

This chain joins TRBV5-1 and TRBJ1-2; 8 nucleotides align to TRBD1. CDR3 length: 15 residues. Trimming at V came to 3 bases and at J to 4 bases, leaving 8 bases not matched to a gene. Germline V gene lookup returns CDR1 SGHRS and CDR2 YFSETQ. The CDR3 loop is CASSWEQGGGYGYTF. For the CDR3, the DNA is TGCGCCAGCAGCTGGGAACAGGGGGGAGGCTATGGCTACACCTTC.

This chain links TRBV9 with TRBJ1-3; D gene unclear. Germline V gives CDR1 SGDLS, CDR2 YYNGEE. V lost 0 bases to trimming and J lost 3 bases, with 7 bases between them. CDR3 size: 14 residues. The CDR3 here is CASSVGSFGNTIYF. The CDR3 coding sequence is TGTGCCAGCAGCGTAGGCAGTTTTGGAAACACCATATATTTT.

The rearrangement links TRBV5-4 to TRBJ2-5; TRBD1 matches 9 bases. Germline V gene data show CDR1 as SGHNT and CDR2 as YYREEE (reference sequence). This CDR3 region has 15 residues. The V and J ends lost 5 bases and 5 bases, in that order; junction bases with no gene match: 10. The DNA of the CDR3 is TGTGCCAGCAGAACCTCCGGGACAGGGAAGGAGACCCAGTACTTC. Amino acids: CASRTSGTGKETQYF.

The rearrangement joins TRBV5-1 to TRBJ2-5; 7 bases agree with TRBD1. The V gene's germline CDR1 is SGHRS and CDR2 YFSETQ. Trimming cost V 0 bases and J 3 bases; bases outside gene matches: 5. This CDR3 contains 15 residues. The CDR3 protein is CASSLGVGGEETQYF. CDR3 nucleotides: TGCGCCAGCAGCTTGGGAGTAGGGGGCGAAGAGACCCAGTACTTC.

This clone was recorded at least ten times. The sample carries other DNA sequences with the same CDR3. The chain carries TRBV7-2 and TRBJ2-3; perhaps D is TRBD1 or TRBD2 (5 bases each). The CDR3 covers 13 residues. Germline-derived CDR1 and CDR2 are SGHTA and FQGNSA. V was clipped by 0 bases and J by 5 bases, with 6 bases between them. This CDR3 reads CASSLAGVDTQYF. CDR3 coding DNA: TGTGCCAGCAGCTTAGCGGGGGTAGATACGCAGTATTTT.

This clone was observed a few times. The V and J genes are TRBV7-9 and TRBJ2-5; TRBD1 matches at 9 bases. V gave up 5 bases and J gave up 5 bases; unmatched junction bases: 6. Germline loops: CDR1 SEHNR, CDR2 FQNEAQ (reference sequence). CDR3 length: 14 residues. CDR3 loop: CASSQQGARETQYF. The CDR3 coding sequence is TGTGCCAGCAGCCAACAGGGGGCGCGCGAGACCCAGTACTTC.

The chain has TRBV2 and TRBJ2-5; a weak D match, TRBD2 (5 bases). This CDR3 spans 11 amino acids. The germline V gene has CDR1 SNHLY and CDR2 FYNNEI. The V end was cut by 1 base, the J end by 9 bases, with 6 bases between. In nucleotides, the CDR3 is TGTGCCAGCAGTGAAGTCGGGGCCCAGTACTTC. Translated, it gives CASSEVGAQYF.

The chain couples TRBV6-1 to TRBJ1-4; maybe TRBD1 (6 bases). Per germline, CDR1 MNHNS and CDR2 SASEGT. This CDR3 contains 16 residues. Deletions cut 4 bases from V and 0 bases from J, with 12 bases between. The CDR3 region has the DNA TGTGCCAGCAGTGGTACAGGGCTGACAACTAATGAAAAACTGTTTTTT. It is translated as CASSGTGLTTNEKLFF.

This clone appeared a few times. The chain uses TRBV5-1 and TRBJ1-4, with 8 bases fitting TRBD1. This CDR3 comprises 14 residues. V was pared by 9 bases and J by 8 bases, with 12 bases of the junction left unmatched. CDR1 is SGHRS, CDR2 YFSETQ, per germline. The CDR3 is CATSPGGANEKLFF. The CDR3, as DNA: TGCGCCACCTCCCCAGGGGGCGCGAACGAAAAACTGTTTTTT.

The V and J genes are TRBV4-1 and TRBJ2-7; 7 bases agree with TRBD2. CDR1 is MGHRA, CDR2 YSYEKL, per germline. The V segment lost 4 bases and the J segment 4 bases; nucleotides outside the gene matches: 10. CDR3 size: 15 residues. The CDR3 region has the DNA TGCGCCAGCAGCCCCTTGAGCGGGACCCGATACGAGCAGTACTTC. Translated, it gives CASSPLSGTRYEQYF.

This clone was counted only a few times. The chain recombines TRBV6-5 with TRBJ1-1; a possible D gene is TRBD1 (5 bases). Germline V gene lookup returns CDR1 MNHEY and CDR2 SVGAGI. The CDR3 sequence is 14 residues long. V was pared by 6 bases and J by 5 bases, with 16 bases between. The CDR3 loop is CASRSSTVSTEAFF. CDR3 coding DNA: TGTGCCAGCAGATCCTCGACAGTCTCTACTGAAGCTTTCTTT.

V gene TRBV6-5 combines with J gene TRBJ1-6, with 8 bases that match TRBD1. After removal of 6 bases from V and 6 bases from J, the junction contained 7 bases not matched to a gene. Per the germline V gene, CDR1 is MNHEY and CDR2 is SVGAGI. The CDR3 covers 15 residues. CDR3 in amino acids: CASRDGQGSNSPLHF. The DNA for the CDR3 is TGTGCCAGCAGGGATGGACAGGGAAGTAATTCACCCCTCCACTTT.

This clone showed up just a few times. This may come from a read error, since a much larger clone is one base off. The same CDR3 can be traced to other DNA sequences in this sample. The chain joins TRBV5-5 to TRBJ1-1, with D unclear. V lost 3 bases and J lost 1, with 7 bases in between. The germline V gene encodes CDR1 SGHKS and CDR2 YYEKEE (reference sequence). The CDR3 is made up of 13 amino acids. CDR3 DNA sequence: TGTGCCAGCAGCTGGACCGAGAACACTGAAGCTTTCTTT. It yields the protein CASSWTENTEAFF.

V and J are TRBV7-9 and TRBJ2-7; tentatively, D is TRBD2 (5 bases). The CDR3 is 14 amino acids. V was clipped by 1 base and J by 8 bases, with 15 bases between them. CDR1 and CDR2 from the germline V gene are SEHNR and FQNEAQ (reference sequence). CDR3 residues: CASSLDAGVFKQYF. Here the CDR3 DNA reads TGTGCCAGCAGCTTAGACGCGGGCGTCTTTAAGCAGTACTTC.

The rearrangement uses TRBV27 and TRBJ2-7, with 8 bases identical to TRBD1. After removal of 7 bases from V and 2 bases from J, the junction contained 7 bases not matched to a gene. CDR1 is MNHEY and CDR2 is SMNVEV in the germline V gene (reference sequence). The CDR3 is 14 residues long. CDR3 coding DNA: TGTGCCAGCACCCGACAGGGGCAAGCCTACGAGCAGTACTTC. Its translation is CASTRQGQAYEQYF.

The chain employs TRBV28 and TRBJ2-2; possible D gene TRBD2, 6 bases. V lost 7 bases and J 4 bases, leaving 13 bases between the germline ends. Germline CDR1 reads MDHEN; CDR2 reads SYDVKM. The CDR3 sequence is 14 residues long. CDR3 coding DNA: TGTGCCAGCACCCGTGGGGGGTTCACCGGGGAGCTGTTTTTT. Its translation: CASTRGGFTGELFF.